The 8 T cell receptor beta chains given below trace back to one sample, sequenced in a study of beta chain features in type 1 diabetes. Study results and limitations: All four CD4+ subsets of Type 1 diabetes patients contained TCRB CDR3s that were moderately but significantly shorter.

No antigens are known for them. cDNA synthesis used the whole RNA isolate, giving expressed TCRB sequences. Libraries were prepared by immunoSEQ multiplex PCR; TCRdb keeps only in-frame clonotypes and omits some of them. The sample holds 500,000 to 650,000 clones, 9.5% to 15% seen once. Source material: naive CD4+ T cells from blood. These receptors were obtained from a man between 25 and 39 years old with type 1 diabetes.

The chain links TRBV12-5 to TRBJ2-1; D is unresolved. The CDR3 contains 12 residues. Germline V lookup: CDR1 LGHNT, CDR2 FRNRAP. V dropped 6 bases and J dropped 5 bases, with 8 bases sitting between them. CDR3 residues: CASGEIDNEQFF. DNA for the CDR3: TGTGCTAGTGGAGAGATTGACAATGAGCAGTTCTTC.

This clone was seen a few times. The chain carries TRBV2 and TRBJ1-1, with D tentatively TRBD1 (5 bases). This CDR3 spans 14 amino acids. V was cut by 3 bases and J by 4 bases, with 12 bases left in between. Germline CDR1 and CDR2: SNHLY and FYNNEI. CDR3 loop: CASSELTAGTEAFF. The CDR3 DNA reads as TGTGCCAGCAGTGAGTTGACAGCCGGCACTGAAGCTTTCTTT.

This clone was observed a handful of times. This sequence joins TRBV30 and TRBJ1-5; no firm D call. Trimming left V 3 bases short and J 6 bases short, with 24 bases between. This CDR3 comprises 17 residues. The germline V gene has CDR1 GTSNPN and CDR2 SVGIG (reference sequence). The CDR3 DNA reads TGTGCCTGGAGACCTCCCCCGGCGGGCAGTATGGCTCAGCCCCAGCATTTT. This codes for CAWRPPPAGSMAQPQHF.

There are a few counts of this clone. The chain uses TRBV7-6 and TRBJ2-5; no clear D gene. Germline V CDR1 and CDR2: SGHVS, FNYEAQ. V was shortened by 5 bases and J by 3 bases, with 7 bases between the two germline ends. The CDR3 loop spans 12 amino acids. The CDR3 DNA sequence: TGTGCCAGCAGCCGTGGGGAAGAGACCCAGTACTTC. This translates into CASSRGEETQYF.

This clone was seen a few times. The DNA of the CDR3 is TGCAGCGTCGGGACTAGCGGGGGCCAAGAGACCCAGTACTTC. It translates to CSVGTSGGQETQYF. V and J are TRBV29-1 and TRBJ2-5; 14 nucleotides align to TRBD2. Germline V gives CDR1 SQVTM, CDR2 ANQGSEA. The CDR3 sequence is 14 residues long. V lost 6 bases and J lost 1; bases outside the gene matches: 1.

The V gene is TRBV5-6, the J gene TRBJ2-5, with D hard to call. Germline values: CDR1 SGHDT, CDR2 YYEEEE. This CDR3 region has 11 residues. Deletions cut 1 base from V and 5 bases from J, with 3 bases between. CDR3 nucleotides: TGTGCCAGCAGCTTGACGGAGACCCAGTACTTC. Translation gives CASSLTETQYF.

The table lists this clone with a few counts. This chain joins TRBV13 and TRBJ1-1, with D tentatively TRBD1 (5 bases). V was shortened by 0 bases and J by 5 bases, with 7 bases between the two germline ends. The CDR3 sequence is 13 residues long. The germline CDR1 and CDR2 sequences are PRHDT and FYEKMQ (reference sequence). CDR3 DNA: TGTGCCAGCAGCTTAGGCGGGGGAACTGAAGCTTTCTTT. Translating it yields CASSLGGGTEAFF.

This clone was counted a few times. The chain is built from TRBV4-2 and TRBJ1-5; D gene uncertain. The CDR3 is 15 residues long. Germline V gene lookup returns CDR1 LGHNA and CDR2 YNFKEQ. Trimming shortened V by 2 bases and J by 0 bases, and 8 bases separated the two germline ends. The CDR3, as DNA: TGTGCCAGCAGCCAAACCGACGGTAGCAATCAGCCCCAGCATTTT. This translates into CASSQTDGSNQPQHF.